These 14 T cell receptor beta chains originate from one sample sequenced in a study of vaccination and CD4 T cells after COVID-19. These receptors have no identified antigens. Sequencing of the DNA from cultured CD4+ T cells was carried out with the Oncomine TCR Beta short-read assay. Using its own MiXCR run on the PCR reads, TCRdb lists one record per CDR3 protein. Among thousands of distinct CDR3 sequences listed, roughly 46% were seen once. Treatment noted: roughly ten-day PBMC culture with coronavirus spike peptide pools or control peptides (ViraFEST assay). An unexposed donor provided the CD4+ T cells, which were collected before the COVID-19 pandemic (2011-2018). Sequenced input: CD4+ T cells from blood, cultured in vitro. The receptors here all came from a human donor in good health.

J is TRBJ2-2 and V is TRBV27; D is undetermined. V was cut by 2 bases and J by 6 bases, with 13 bases left in between. Germline CDR1 reads MNHEY; CDR2 reads SMNVEV (reference sequence). The CDR3 spans 15 residues. CDR3 in DNA: TGTGCCAGCAGTTTAACCGGCCCCATAGCCGGGGAGCTGTTTTTT. Translated: CASSLTGPIAGELFF.

The chain links TRBV7-2 to TRBJ2-7; TRBD1 matches at 10 bases. Trimming at V came to 3 bases and at J to 0 bases, leaving 5 bases not matched to a gene. CDR1 is SGHTA, CDR2 FQGNSA, per germline. The CDR3 consists of 16 residues. The CDR3 spells CASSLRRDRGSYEQYF. CDR3 bases: TGTGCCAGCAGCTTGCGCCGGGACAGGGGCTCCTACGAGCAGTACTTC.

The chain recombines TRBV19 with TRBJ2-3; D gene unclear. The V gene lost 5 bases and the J gene lost 0 bases, with 6 bases spanning the gap. This CDR3 region has 13 residues. Germline V lookup: CDR1 LNHDA, CDR2 SQIVND (reference sequence). Here the CDR3 reads CASSSPSTDTQYF. Written as DNA, the CDR3 is TGTGCCAGTAGTTCCCCTAGCACAGATACGCAGTATTTT.

This clonotype came up a few times. The V gene is TRBV6-1, the J gene TRBJ1-2; D remains ambiguous. The germline CDR1 and CDR2 sequences are MNHNS and SASEGT. The CDR3 spans 14 residues. V dropped 7 bases and J dropped 0 bases, with 12 bases sitting between them. CDR3 coding DNA: TGTGCCAGCAACTTCCTCGGAGCTAACTATGGCTACACCTTC. Translated, it gives CASNFLGANYGYTF.

This clonotype was picked up a small number of times. This chain joins TRBV10-3 and TRBJ1-5; no definite D call. This CDR3 spans 13 amino acids. Germline lookup yields CDR1 ENHRY and CDR2 SYGVKD. Trimming took 3 bases from V and 1 from J, leaving 4 bases between them. The CDR3 bases are TGTGCCATCAGTGAACAGAGCAATCAGCCCCAGCATTTT. Translated, it gives CAISEQSNQPQHF.

CDR3 sequence: CASSLDTSSPLYGYTF. CDR3 nucleotide sequence: TGTGCCAGCAGCTTAGATACGTCCAGCCCTCTCTATGGCTACACCTTC. The V call is TRBV11-2, the J call TRBJ1-2; no clear D gene. V was trimmed by 0 bases and J by 4 bases, leaving 15 bases between them. Germline V lookup: CDR1 SGHAT, CDR2 FQNNGV. This CDR3 contains 16 residues.

This clonotype was counted between two and nine times. This chain uses TRBV20-1 with TRBJ2-7; D call uncertain. Trimming removed 0 bases from V and 1 base from J, with 13 bases in between. The CDR3 extends over 15 amino acids. The germline gives CDR1 DFQATT, CDR2 SNEGSKA (reference sequence). CDR3 in DNA: TGCAGTGCTAGAGAGCTTTCGACAATTTCCTACGAGCAGTACTTC. It translates to CSARELSTISYEQYF.

V gene TRBV15 combines with J gene TRBJ2-5, with D possibly being TRBD1 (6 bases). The V and J ends lost 6 bases and 11 bases respectively, with 16 bases between them. Germline CDR1 and CDR2: LNHNV and YYDKDF (reference sequence). The CDR3 sequence is 12 residues long. In DNA form, the CDR3 reads TGTGCCACCAGTATGACAGGCGACGTTCAGTACTTC. Amino acid sequence: CATSMTGDVQYF.

This chain joins TRBV11-2 and TRBJ1-1; D remains unclear. This CDR3 region has 15 residues. CDR1 SGHAT and CDR2 FQNNGV come from the germline V gene. The germline V and J ends were trimmed by 1 base and 0 bases, with 9 bases remaining between them. The CDR3 reads CASSLGVSLNTEAFF. In nucleotides, the CDR3 is TGTGCCAGCAGCTTAGGAGTCAGCCTGAACACTGAAGCTTTCTTT.

The chain carries TRBV27 and TRBJ2-1, with no clear D. The CDR3 covers 16 residues. V lost 3 bases and J 0 bases, leaving 12 bases between the germline ends. Germline values: CDR1 MNHEY, CDR2 SMNVEV (reference sequence). CDR3 region: CASSLRGTSSYNEQFF. The CDR3, as DNA: TGTGCCAGCAGTTTGCGCGGCACGAGCTCCTACAATGAGCAGTTCTTC.

This chain joins TRBV2 and TRBJ2-5; D unclear. Germline values: CDR1 SNHLY, CDR2 FYNNEI. Trimming cost V 8 bases and J 0 bases, with 10 bases left between them. The CDR3 length is 13 residues. This CDR3 reads CASCREYQETQYF. CDR3 nucleotides: TGTGCCAGCTGCCGAGAGTACCAAGAGACCCAGTACTTC. Variable domain in full (rest from reference TRBV2 and TRBJ2-5): EPEVTQTPSHQVTQMGQEVILRCVPISNHLYFYWYRQILGQKVEFLVSFYNNEISEKSEIFDDQFSVERPDGSNFTLKIRSTKLEDSAMYFCASCREYQETQYFGPGTRLLVL.

The chain carries TRBV9 and TRBJ1-5; D is possibly TRBD1 (5 bases). Germline lookup yields CDR1 SGDLS and CDR2 YYNGEE. The CDR3 is 15 residues long. V lost 4 bases to trimming and J lost 6 bases, with 17 bases between them. CDR3 residues: CASSRTGGESQPQHF. DNA of the CDR3: TGTGCCAGCAGCCGGACGGGGGGGGAGAGTCAGCCCCAGCATTTT.

The rearrangement joins TRBV5-4 to TRBJ1-1, with D possibly matching TRBD1 (5 bases). The CDR3 extends over 14 amino acids. V was clipped by 4 bases and J by 0 bases, with 10 bases between them. CDR1 is SGHNT and CDR2 is YYREEE in the germline V gene (reference sequence). The CDR3 nucleotides are TGTGCCAGCAGCCCGGGACGGTTGAACACTGAAGCTTTCTTT. Protein: CASSPGRLNTEAFF.

The chain couples TRBV24-1 to TRBJ2-1; 10 bases fit TRBD2. CDR3 size: 15 residues. V lost 6 bases to trimming and J lost 3 bases; unmatched junction nucleotides: 4. Germline V gene sequence: CDR1 KGHDR, CDR2 SFDVKD. The CDR3 DNA reads TGTGCCACCAGTCCTAGCGGGGGCCGCTACAATGAGCAGTTCTTC. This gives the protein CATSPSGGRYNEQFF.